Below are 20 T cell receptor beta chains sequenced from a single sample in a study of CD8+CD57+ T cells in acquired aplastic anemia. TCR beta VDJ and CDR3 profiling used genomic DNA as template. From the reads, TCRdb called clonotypes with MiXCR, one entry per CDR3 protein. Of roughly 38,000 distinct CDR3 sequences in the sample, 65% to 80% are singletons; the top ten hold about 23%. Sequenced: sorted CD4+, CD8+, or CD8+CD57+ T cells (not recorded which) from PBMCs. The source is a human donor in good health, serving as a control.

The CDR3 DNA follows: TGCAGTGCACCAGGGAATTCCTACGAGCAGTACTTC. Protein: CSAPGNSYEQYF. The chain carries TRBV20-1 and TRBJ2-7, with D possibly being TRBD1 (5 bases). Germline CDR1 reads DFQATT; CDR2 reads SNEGSKA (reference sequence). The CDR3 is made up of 12 amino acids. The V end lost 6 bases, the J end lost 1 base, and 10 bases lay between the germline ends.

Sample share makes this clonotype medium-sized. This rearrangement joins TRBV29-1 to TRBJ2-3; 14 nucleotides agree with TRBD2. Trimming removed 6 bases from V and 3 bases from J; junction bases left unmatched: 14. Germline loops: CDR1 SQVTM, CDR2 ANQGSEA. The CDR3 is made up of 18 amino acids. CDR3 residues: CSVGTSGGLPVPTDTQYF. In nucleotides, the CDR3 is TGCAGCGTGGGGACTAGCGGGGGCCTGCCGGTTCCTACAGATACGCAGTATTTT.

This chain connects TRBV10-3 to TRBJ1-6; possibly TRBD1 for D (5 bases). This CDR3 has 14 amino acids. Trimming pared 6 bases from V and 5 bases from J, leaving 11 bases between. Germline V CDR1 and CDR2: ENHRY, SYGVKD. CDR3 coding DNA: TGTGCCATCAGGCCTAGGGGTAATAATTCACCCCTCCACTTT. This encodes CAIRPRGNNSPLHF.

V usage is TRBV19 and J usage is TRBJ2-7; D perhaps matches TRBD1 (5 bases). CDR3 length: 14 residues. Germline V CDR1 and CDR2: LNHDA, SQIVND (reference sequence). Trimming stripped 2 bases from V and 7 bases from J, with 15 bases between. CDR3 nucleotides: TGTGCCAGTAGTATATATCCAGGGAAAGGAGAGCAGTACTTC. Translating gives CASSIYPGKGEQYF.

V is TRBV29-1 and J is TRBJ2-7; D is undetermined. The V end was cut by 4 bases, the J end by 0 bases, with 13 bases between. Germline V gene sequence: CDR1 SQVTM, CDR2 ANQGSEA. The CDR3 loop spans 14 amino acids. CDR3 protein: CSVVYEWSSYEQYF. The DNA for the CDR3 is TGCAGCGTTGTGTATGAGTGGAGCTCCTACGAGCAGTACTTC.

V gene TRBV29-1 combines with J gene TRBJ2-7, with D tentatively TRBD1 (5 bases). The CDR3 contains 16 residues. V lost 6 bases and J lost 3, with 24 bases in between. CDR1 is SQVTM and CDR2 is ANQGSEA in the germline V gene. The CDR3, as DNA: TGCAGCGTGTCGGGCCCGGGCCTCGTGGGGCTCTACGAGCAGTACTTC. Its translation is CSVSGPGLVGLYEQYF.

The chain joins TRBV4-1 to TRBJ2-5; a weak D match, TRBD2 (5 bases). The CDR3 spans 14 residues. Deletions cut 4 bases from V and 5 bases from J, with 14 bases between. Germline CDR1 and CDR2: MGHRA and YSYEKL. The CDR3 sequence is CASSLDTSAETQYF. DNA of the CDR3: TGCGCCAGCAGCCTCGATACTAGTGCGGAGACCCAGTACTTC.

Turning to this clonotype: One end of the junction fails to match germline, which may point to a read error. The chain is built from TRBV6-2 or TRBV6-3 and TRBJ1-2; 8 bases line up with TRBD1. The CDR3 extends over 18 amino acids. Germline CDR1 reads MNHEY; CDR2 reads SVGEGT. The chain's CDR3 is CASSYYAIDRGGYYGYTF. CDR3 nucleotide sequence: TGTGCCAGCAGTTACTACGCCATTGACAGGGGCGGCTACTACGGCTACACCTTC.

The rearrangement joins TRBV10-2 to TRBJ2-5, with 12 positions matching TRBD2. The CDR3 has 18 residues. Germline V gives CDR1 WSHSY, CDR2 SAAADI. V dropped 3 bases and J dropped 0; count of bases not matched to a gene: 8. CDR3 in amino acids: CASSELAGGLGYQETQYF. The CDR3 nucleotides read TGCGCCAGCAGTGAACTAGCGGGGGGCTTAGGGTACCAAGAGACCCAGTACTTC.

This clonotype was counted only a few times. The chain uses TRBV15 and TRBJ2-7, with D maybe TRBD1 (5 bases). Germline V gene sequence: CDR1 LNHNV, CDR2 YYDKDF (reference sequence). CDR3 length equals 15 residues. Trimming removed 0 bases from V and 6 bases from J, with 15 bases in between. CDR3 protein: CATSRDPPGKLEQYF. CDR3 DNA: TGTGCCACCAGCAGAGATCCGCCAGGGAAACTCGAGCAGTACTTC.

For this clonotype: Compared with germline, one end of the junction differs, possibly owing to a read error. The J gene is TRBJ2-7, the V gene TRBV10-3; the match to TRBD1 covers 9 bases. Germline V gene lookup returns CDR1 ENHRY and CDR2 SYGVKD. The CDR3 has 12 residues. DNA of the CDR3: TGTGCCTCTGGGACAGGGTCCTACGAGCGGTACTTC. Its translation: CASGTGSYERYF.

The gene calls are TRBV10-3 and TRBJ1-2; possibly TRBD1 for D (5 bases). CDR1 is ENHRY, CDR2 SYGVKD, per germline. This CDR3 region has 13 residues. The V end was cut by 6 bases, the J end by 4 bases, with 12 bases between. CDR3 DNA sequence: TGTGCCATCAGGATCAGGGATAGCTATGGCTACACCTTC. This codes for CAIRIRDSYGYTF.

The chain employs TRBV5-1 and TRBJ1-3, with 7 bases that match TRBD1. The V and J ends lost 0 bases and 8 bases, in that order; junction bases with no gene match: 5. The V gene's germline CDR1 is SGHRS and CDR2 YFSETQ. The CDR3 length is 14 residues. The CDR3 loop reads CASSLEGGTDTIYF. The DNA for the CDR3 is TGCGCCAGCAGCTTGGAAGGAGGGACAGACACCATATATTTT. Variable domain in full (rest from reference TRBV5-1 and TRBJ1-3): KAGVTQTPRYLIKTRGQQVTLSCSPISGHRSVSWYQQTPGQGLQFLFEYFSETQRNKGNFPGRFSGRQFSNSRSEMNVSTLELGDSALYLCASSLEGGTDTIYFGEGSWLTVV.

Worth noting for this clonotype: Relative to the germline gene, one junction end is altered; a read error may explain this. The chain is built from TRBV9 and TRBJ2-3; D is ambiguous. The germline V gene has CDR1 SGDLS and CDR2 YYNGEE. The CDR3 has 14 amino acids. CDR3 residues: CASSPRTETGTQYF. The CDR3 DNA reads as TGTGCCAGCAGCCCCCGGACGGAGACGGGTACGCAGTACTTT.

The V and J genes are TRBV24-1 and TRBJ1-6; possible D gene TRBD1, 6 bases. Trimming cost V 9 bases and J 6 bases, with 14 bases left between them. Germline V gene sequence: CDR1 KGHDR, CDR2 SFDVKD. The CDR3 totals 14 residues. The DNA for the CDR3 is TGTGCCACCGGGGGCCGGGACACTAATTCACCCCTCCACTTT. This sequence encodes CATGGRDTNSPLHF.

In this sample, this clonotype is medium-sized. This rearrangement joins TRBV6-4 to TRBJ2-2; D is uncertain. This CDR3 comprises 15 residues. CDR1 MRHNA and CDR2 SNTAGT come from the germline V gene. Trimming took off 0 bases at V and 1 base at J, with 6 bases between the two ends. CDR3 protein: CASSDSAGNTGELFF. The CDR3 DNA reads as TGTGCCAGCAGTGACTCAGCAGGGAACACCGGGGAGCTGTTTTTT.

This clonotype was detected many times. The chain joins TRBV5-6 to TRBJ1-6; no reliable D call. This CDR3 comprises 16 residues. V was cut by 0 bases and J by 3 bases, with 10 bases left in between. CDR1 and CDR2 (germline): SGHDT, YYEEEE. CDR3 protein: CASSLGEGGYNSPLHF. CDR3 in DNA: TGTGCCAGCAGCTTGGGGGAGGGCGGCTATAATTCACCCCTCCACTTT.

Only a few counts were recorded for this clonotype. The gene calls are TRBV19 and TRBJ1-1; 7 positions agree with TRBD1. Per germline, CDR1 LNHDA and CDR2 SQIVND (reference sequence). This CDR3 region has 15 residues. The junction had 5 bases not matched to a gene; V was cut back by 4 bases and J by 0 bases. CDR3 nucleotides: TGTGCCAGTAGTACCCACGGGACAGTGAACACTGAAGCTTTCTTT. This sequence encodes CASSTHGTVNTEAFF.

This rearrangement joins TRBV19 to TRBJ1-2, with 9 bases matching TRBD1. CDR3 length: 15 amino acids. Germline V gene data show CDR1 as LNHDA and CDR2 as SQIVND (reference sequence). The junction had 7 bases not matched to a gene; V was cut back by 5 bases and J by 3 bases. CDR3 nucleotide sequence: TGTGCCAGTAGTCCTACAGGGGGCGAGTACTATGGCTACACCTTC. It yields the protein CASSPTGGEYYGYTF.

CDR3 bases: TGTGCCAGCAGCAAAGCCCCAGGGGTGAACACTGAAGCTTTCTTT. Translated, it gives CASSKAPGVNTEAFF. V is TRBV14 and J is TRBJ1-1, with a weak D call TRBD1 (6 bases). The CDR3 covers 15 residues. V lost 5 bases, J lost 0 bases, and 13 bases lay in between. Germline V lookup: CDR1 SGHDN, CDR2 FVKESK.